These 8 T cell receptor beta chains share one sample of origin, sequenced in a study of T cells in pancreatic ductal adenocarcinoma. Selected pancreatic ductal adenocarcinoma patients had undergone surgery without neoadjuvant therapy. Profiling relied on immunoSEQ multiplex PCR, and the TCRdb table lists in-frame clones only, not all of them. This table has roughly 100,000 clones, around 96% appearing once. The sequencing sample was made of PBMCs. The receptor source for this set is a human donor with pancreatic ductal adenocarcinoma.

The rearrangement joins TRBV28 to TRBJ2-7, with 8 bases aligning to TRBD1. After removal of 5 bases from V and 2 bases from J, the junction contained 8 bases not matched to a gene. The CDR3 has 15 residues. Germline V gene data show CDR1 as MDHEN and CDR2 as SYDVKM. CDR3: CASSDPGQAPYEQYF. The CDR3 nucleotides read TGTGCCAGCAGTGATCCGGGACAGGCGCCCTACGAGCAGTACTTC. Full variable domain (rest looked up from reference TRBV28 and TRBJ2-7): DVKVTQSSRYLVKRTGEKVFLECVQDMDHENMFWYRQDPGLGLRLIYFSYDVKMKEKGDIPEGYSVSREKKERFSLILESASTNQTSMYLCASSDPGQAPYEQYFGPGTRLTVT.

This clone was seen only once. This chain connects TRBV2 to TRBJ1-5; TRBD1 matches 8 bases. The V segment lost 8 bases and the J segment 2 bases; nucleotides outside the gene matches: 11. From germline, CDR1 is SNHLY and CDR2 FYNNEI. The length of the CDR3 is 16 residues. The CDR3: CASGGTGGGGNQPQHF. CDR3 bases: TGTGCCAGCGGGGGAACAGGGGGTGGTGGCAATCAGCCCCAGCATTTT.

The chain links TRBV6-5 to TRBJ1-6, with 9 bases aligning to TRBD1. Germline V gene lookup returns CDR1 MNHEY and CDR2 SVGAGI. This CDR3 contains 14 residues. V shed 7 bases and J 10 bases; nucleotides not matched to a gene: 8. The CDR3 bases are TGTGCCAGCATGAGGGACAGGGATCGCTCACCCCTCCACTTT. It translates to CASMRDRDRSPLHF.

This clone was seen a single time. The gene calls are TRBV11-2 and TRBJ2-7, with D possibly matching TRBD1 (5 bases). Trimming took off 0 bases at V and 4 bases at J, with 13 bases between the two ends. The CDR3 extends over 15 amino acids. CDR1 SGHAT and CDR2 FQNNGV come from the germline V gene. The CDR3 reads CASSLDGAGWYEQYF. The CDR3 DNA sequence: TGTGCCAGCAGCTTAGATGGGGCAGGCTGGTACGAGCAGTACTTC.

The genes are TRBV18 and TRBJ2-1, with 7 bases identical to TRBD1. Trimming removed 8 bases from V and 6 bases from J; junction bases left unmatched: 1. This CDR3 comprises 11 residues. Germline loops: CDR1 KGHSH, CDR2 LQKENI. This CDR3 is CASRTGNEQFF. CDR3 in DNA: TGTGCCAGCCGGACAGGCAATGAGCAGTTCTTC.

DNA for the CDR3: TGTGCCAGTAGTAAAACGATTCACAGGGGCGGGGAGCAGTACTTC. Translated: CASSKTIHRGGEQYF. The chain has TRBV19 and TRBJ2-7; 7 bases line up with TRBD1. Germline V gives CDR1 LNHDA, CDR2 SQIVND (reference sequence). CDR3 length equals 15 residues. The ends lost 4 bases at V and 7 bases at J; junction bases unmatched: 13.

The table lists this clone with a few counts. The chain couples TRBV18 to TRBJ1-3; D may be TRBD1 (5 bases). Trimming removed 3 bases from V and 3 bases from J, with 12 bases in between. Germline V gene lookup returns CDR1 KGHSH and CDR2 LQKENI. This CDR3 comprises 15 residues. DNA for the CDR3: TGTGCCAGCTCACCTATGCGACAGAGTGGAAACACCATATATTTT. This gives the protein CASSPMRQSGNTIYF.

V usage is TRBV19 and J usage is TRBJ2-7; 12 bases map to TRBD1. CDR3 length: 15 amino acids. CDR1 LNHDA and CDR2 SQIVND come from the germline V gene (reference sequence). V trimming: 6 bases; J trimming: 7 bases; junction bases outside the gene matches: 10. CDR3 amino acids: CASRRTGQGAGEQYF. DNA for the CDR3: TGTGCCAGTAGACGGACGGGACAGGGGGCGGGTGAGCAGTACTTC.